These T cell receptor beta chains were read from a single sample in a study of OX40 agonist ivuxolimab in advanced cancers. Assay used: immunoSEQ multiplex PCR; TCRdb lists only in-frame clones, some missing. The sample yields around 48,000 clones, around 77% seen once. This specimen consisted of CD4+ or CD8+ T cells sorted from blood, obtained in a trial of the OX40 agonist ivuxolimab. Receptor source: an adult with an advanced solid tumor such as melanoma, head and neck, liver or kidney cancer. Each CDR3 is given without its conserved first and last residue. Where a row states a size, it is once, few, many or the class of an expanded clone; other rows omit it.

clone_size j_call v_call cdr3_aa
- TRBJ2-3 TRBV29-1 SVDFTDTQY
- TRBJ1-3 TRBV28 ASSLGGASGNTIY
- TRBJ1-6 TRBV28 ASSLAGTNNSPLH
- TRBJ2-3 TRBV7-8 ASSLMAPPRTDTQY
- TRBJ2-2 TRBV7-9 ASSLEVAGRLF
- TRBJ2-2 TRBV18 ASSWGQETTGELF
- TRBJ2-1 TRBV10-3 AISVAQPNEQF
- TRBJ1-5 TRBV6-5 ASTGTGGYQPQH
- TRBJ1-6 TRBV27 ASRDTYRNSPLH
- TRBJ2-5 TRBV10-3 AISGTQETQY
- TRBJ2-1 TRBV5-1 ASSLEGQGSYNEQF
- TRBJ2-1 TRBV28 ASSFGLLPSYNEQF
- TRBJ2-7 TRBV14 ASSLWTGESYEQY
- TRBJ1-3 TRBV7-3 ASSERRSGNTIY
- TRBJ1-2 TRBV5-1 ASSLGRVGYT
- TRBJ2-1 TRBV5-1 ASSLGSARSYNEQF
few TRBJ1-5 TRBV18 ASSPPGTGVSNQPQH
- TRBJ2-2 TRBV7-9 ASSLLGRADGELF
- TRBJ2-1 TRBV11-3 ASSLGVGGTDNEQF
- TRBJ1-5 TRBV28 ASIGTGSRFNQPQH
- TRBJ2-1 TRBV15 ATSSVLAGYNEQF
- TRBJ2-5 TRBV6-1 ASIVSGSEGETQY
once TRBJ2-2 TRBV4-1 ASSQGPPPNTGELF
few TRBJ1-2 TRBV28 ASSLQMGGYT
- TRBJ1-5 TRBV2 ASSDTGFESQPQH
- TRBJ2-1 TRBV4-1 ASSQVGGDREQF
few TRBJ1-1 TRBV4-1 ASSQEPPWRMNTEAF
- TRBJ2-1 TRBV29-1 SVEELAFYNEQF
- TRBJ1-2 TRBV5-4 ASSLWTGEIYT
- TRBJ1-6 TRBV7-2 ASRFRVWSYNSPLH
- TRBJ2-2 TRBV7-3 ASSLNTPVTPGELF
- TRBJ2-2 TRBV7-7 ASSGSGRETGELF
- TRBJ1-3 TRBV5-6 ASSLAAGGNTIY
once TRBJ1-6 TRBV4-2 ASSQELRQALLPLH
- TRBJ2-7 TRBV16 ASSQSMDYSYEQY
- TRBJ2-7 TRBV10-3 AISGTVEQY
- TRBJ1-5 TRBV15 ATSGSGSLGNQPQH
- TRBJ1-1 TRBV7-9 ASSLGTANTEAF
- TRBJ2-1 TRBV5-1 ASSLSAGSSYNEQF
- TRBJ2-1 TRBV5-4 ASSPRQGANNEQF
- TRBJ2-3 TRBV7-8 ASSLERGASTDTQY
- TRBJ1-1 TRBV18 ASSPLGQENTEAF
- TRBJ2-5 TRBV13 ASSSFLLAGGEETQY
- TRBJ1-2 TRBV28 ASSLFYGYT
- TRBJ1-3 TRBV7-8 ASSLTGEAGNTIY
- TRBJ1-5 TRBV5-1 ASSLGANSNQPQH
- TRBJ1-2 TRBV6-1 ASSEFAETARYGYT